This T cell receptor beta chain was observed in a study of T cell responses to AZD1222 COVID-19 vaccine. Trimming removed 2 bases from V and 2 bases from J; junction bases left unmatched: 2. Germline lookup yields CDR1 SGHAT and CDR2 FQNNGV. This CDR3 is built from 14 residues. Overall study findings and caveats: There were mostly white British donors and more females than males, and clonal diversity was possibly underestimated. Within unmutated variant regions lay the reported targets of nearly half of spike-specific TCRs.

Note on this clone: Its antigen is unknown.

Using immunoSEQ multiplex PCR, the repertoire was profiled, and TCRdb retains in-frame clones only, with some absent. The sample has about 100,000 clones, about 88% seen once. This clonotype was obtained from an adult in good health. The V call is TRBV11-2, the J call TRBJ2-7, with TRBD2 matching over 8 bases. The sequencing used peripheral blood, collected on day 0 of AZD1222 vaccination. The CDR3 DNA follows: TGTGCCAGCAGCTTAATGCGGGAGGCCTACGAGCAGTACTTC. Its translation: CASSLMREAYEQYF. The full variable domain, in which reference TRBV11-2 and TRBJ2-7 provide the parts outside the CDR3, is EAGVAQSPRYKIIEKRQSVAFWCNPISGHATLYWYQQILGQGPKLLIQFQNNGVVDDSQLPKDRFSAERLKGVDSTLKIQPAKLEDSAVYLCASSLMREAYEQYFGPGTRLTVT.